These 21 T cell receptor beta chains were sequenced from one sample in a study of T cells in Graves' hyperthyroidism and ophthalmopathy. Template material for amplifying TCR beta CDR3 regions consisted of RNA transcripts. TCR CDR3 regions were first amplified by RT-PCR with HTBI primers. In TCRdb, the multiplex PCR reads were re-called with MiXCR into one record per CDR3 protein. This sample has about 700,000 distinct CDR3 sequences, with around 13% found just once. Sequencing was carried out using blood. Every receptor here comes from a woman aged 18-29 years with Graves' hyperthyroidism.

This clonotype was seen repeatedly, ten times or more. The chain combines TRBV7-2 with TRBJ1-2; the D gene is possibly TRBD1 (5 bases). V shed 1 base and J shed 8 bases, with 23 bases lying between them. The CDR3 has 17 residues. Germline values: CDR1 SGHTA, CDR2 FQGNSA. The CDR3 coding sequence is TGTGCCAGCAGCTTAGATCGGGCGACAGCGCTTGGACACGGCTACACCTTC. It yields the protein CASSLDRATALGHGYTF.

This clonotype came up many times. The chain has TRBV30 and TRBJ2-3, with D tentatively TRBD1 or TRBD2 (5 bases each). Per the germline V gene, CDR1 is GTSNPN and CDR2 is SVGIG (reference sequence). The CDR3 spans 13 residues. With 3 bases removed from V and 2 bases from J, the gap between germline ends came to 9 bases. CDR3 DNA sequence: TGTGCCTGGAGCCCAGGGACCACAGATACGCAGTATTTT. The encoded protein is CAWSPGTTDTQYF.

This clonotype came up many times. The chain couples TRBV5-6 to TRBJ2-1; D is uncertain. The CDR3 consists of 15 residues. CDR1 SGHDT and CDR2 YYEEEE come from the germline V gene. V was shortened by 3 bases and J by 0 bases, with 10 bases between the two germline ends. This CDR3 reads CASSSTLSSYNEQFF. CDR3 coding DNA: TGTGCCAGCAGCTCAACCTTGAGCTCCTACAATGAGCAGTTCTTC.

V usage is TRBV6-2 or TRBV6-3 and J usage is TRBJ2-3, with D perhaps matching TRBD1 (6 bases). The CDR3 consists of 13 residues. Looked up from germline, CDR1 is MNHEY and CDR2 is SVGEGT. V lost 6 bases, J lost 2 bases, and 9 bases lay in between. The CDR3 DNA reads TGTGCCAGCAGCAGGGACAACACAGATACGCAGTATTTT. Residues: CASSRDNTDTQYF.

The sample holds many counts of this clonotype. For the CDR3, the DNA is TGTGCCAGCAGTTCGGACCTCCGTAATGAGCAGTTCTTC. Encoded protein: CASSSDLRNEQFF. This chain links TRBV12-3 or TRBV12-4 with TRBJ2-1, with D unresolved. The CDR3 totals 13 residues. V gave up 4 bases and J gave up 7 bases, with 11 bases separating them.

This clonotype has ten or more counts. The V and J genes are TRBV28 and TRBJ2-7, with D possibly TRBD2 on 6 matching bases. Looked up from germline, CDR1 is MDHEN and CDR2 is SYDVKM. The CDR3 totals 13 residues. V lost 10 bases to trimming and J lost 3 bases, with 16 bases between them. CDR3 protein: CATRPTTSYEQYF. Written as DNA, the CDR3 is TGTGCCACCCGACCGACGACTAGCTACGAGCAGTACTTC.

The rearrangement links TRBV10-3 to TRBJ1-1; 7 bases are a match to TRBD1. Germline assignment: CDR1 ENHRY and CDR2 SYGVKD. V lost 2 bases, J lost 3 bases, and 6 bases stayed unmatched. This CDR3 has 15 amino acids. CDR3 protein: CAISEESRGYTEAFF. DNA for the CDR3: TGTGCCATCAGTGAGGAATCCAGGGGGTACACTGAAGCTTTCTTT.

A remark on this clonotype: One end of the junction does not line up with germline, which may come from a read error. V usage is TRBV7-3 and J usage is TRBJ2-1; TRBD2 agrees at 7 bases. The CDR3 is 15 residues long. The germline CDR1 and CDR2 sequences are SGHTA and FQGTGA. The CDR3 reads CAGSFLAGAYNEQFF. The DNA of the CDR3 is TGTGCCGGCAGCTTTTTAGCGGGCGCCTACAATGAGCAGTTCTTC.

This clonotype has a count of ten or more. The V and J genes are TRBV20-1 and TRBJ2-7, with D possibly being TRBD1 (7 bases). The CDR3 is 12 amino acids. Germline V gene data show CDR1 as DFQATT and CDR2 as SNEGSKA (reference sequence). The V gene lost 5 bases and the J gene lost 6 bases, with 14 bases spanning the gap. The CDR3 protein is CSAPDRRGEQYF. CDR3 DNA: TGCAGTGCTCCGGACAGGAGGGGCGAGCAGTACTTC.

The chain employs TRBV19 and TRBJ1-2; D unresolved. There are 11 residues in the CDR3. The germline gives CDR1 LNHDA, CDR2 SQIVND (reference sequence). Trimming left V 7 bases short and J 4 bases short, with 7 bases between. CDR3 sequence: CASKQIYGYTF. In nucleotides, the CDR3 is TGTGCCAGTAAACAGATCTATGGCTACACCTTC.

This clonotype came up many times. This chain links TRBV30 with TRBJ2-1; maybe TRBD1 (5 bases). V was trimmed by 1 base and J by 2 bases, leaving 12 bases between them. The CDR3 is made up of 15 amino acids. Germline CDR1 GTSNPN, CDR2 SVGIG (reference sequence). The CDR3 bases are TGTGCCTGGAGTGGTCTTACAGGAACCTACAATGAGCAGTTCTTC. Protein: CAWSGLTGTYNEQFF. The variable domain in full, with the rest retrieved from reference TRBV30 and TRBJ2-1, is SQTIHQWPATLVQPVGSPLSLECTVEGTSNPNLYWYRQAAGRGLQLLFYSVGIGQISSEVPQNLSASRPQDRQFILSSKKLLLSDSGFYLCAWSGLTGTYNEQFFGPGTRLTVL.

This clonotype was detected many times. This chain links TRBV12-3 or TRBV12-4 with TRBJ2-4; TRBD1 agrees at 9 bases. The length of the CDR3 is 14 residues. Germline trimming cut 6 bases from V and 3 bases from J; bases unmatched to any gene: 3. CDR3 DNA sequence: TGTGCCAGCAGCAGACAGGGGGGCAAAAACATTCAGTACTTC. It specifies CASSRQGGKNIQYF.

The DNA of the CDR3 is TGTGCCAGCAGCTTGGTTGGCGGGGCGGAGACCCAGTACTTC. It specifies CASSLVGGAETQYF. The chain has TRBV7-9 and TRBJ2-5, with a possible D match to TRBD2 (6 bases). V was pared by 3 bases and J by 5 bases, with 13 bases between. Germline CDR1 reads SEHNR; CDR2 reads FQNEAQ (reference sequence). CDR3 size: 14 residues.

This chain joins TRBV11-2 and TRBJ1-2, with D maybe TRBD1 (6 bases). The CDR3 consists of 20 residues. From germline, CDR1 is SGHAT and CDR2 FQNNGV. Trimming took 1 base from V and 3 from J, leaving 27 bases between them. The CDR3 DNA follows: TGTGCCAGCAGCTTAGTCTTCGATATTGATCCGGGACATATCCACTATGGCTACACCTTC. Translation: CASSLVFDIDPGHIHYGYTF. The complete variable domain, with remaining parts taken from reference TRBV11-2 and TRBJ1-2, reads EAGVAQSPRYKIIEKRQSVAFWCNPISGHATLYWYQQILGQGPKLLIQFQNNGVVDDSQLPKDRFSAERLKGVDSTLKIQPAKLEDSAVYLCASSLVFDIDPGHIHYGYTFGSGTRLTVV.

The V and J genes are TRBV14 and TRBJ2-5; perhaps TRBD2 as D (6 bases). The CDR3 covers 16 residues. Looked up from germline, CDR1 is SGHDN and CDR2 is FVKESK. The germline V and J ends were trimmed by 3 bases and 4 bases, with 18 bases remaining between them. The CDR3 coding sequence is TGTGCCAGCAGCCAGCGCGGGACCCAGCTAATAGAGACCCAGTACTTC. As protein: CASSQRGTQLIETQYF.

This clonotype appeared many times. The chain links TRBV11-3 to TRBJ2-1, with 8 bases that match TRBD2. V gave up 6 bases and J gave up 9 bases; unmatched junction bases: 13. CDR1 and CDR2 from the germline V gene are SGHNT and YENEEA. This CDR3 spans 15 amino acids. For the CDR3, the DNA is TGTGCCAGCAGGTCCATAGCGGGACAAATCGGTGAGCAGTTCTTC. Its translation is CASRSIAGQIGEQFF.

This clonotype was counted ten times or more. The chain has TRBV7-9 and TRBJ1-5, with 8 nucleotides matching TRBD1. There are 16 residues in the CDR3. CDR1 SEHNR and CDR2 FQNEAQ come from the germline V gene (reference sequence). V shed 0 bases, J shed 1 base, and the junction held 2 bases outside the gene matches. CDR3: CASSLATGVSNQPQHF. The CDR3 DNA reads as TGTGCCAGCAGCTTAGCGACAGGGGTAAGCAATCAGCCCCAGCATTTT.

Concerning this clonotype: A read error may account for a junction end that differs from germline. The V call is TRBV6-1, the J call TRBJ1-6; unclear D gene. CDR1 and CDR2 (germline): MNHNS, SASEGT. The CDR3 runs to 15 residues. The CDR3 reads CASSEEGIYTSPLHF. In DNA, the CDR3 is TGTGCCAGCAGTGAAGAAGGGATCTATACTTCACCCCTCCACTTT.

In this sample, this clonotype turned up many times. The CDR3 here is CSARVASGSREQYF. The CDR3 DNA sequence: TGCAGTGCTAGAGTGGCTAGCGGGAGTCGCGAGCAGTACTTC. The rearrangement uses TRBV20-1 and TRBJ2-7; 10 nucleotides match TRBD2. Germline lookup yields CDR1 DFQATT and CDR2 SNEGSKA (reference sequence). This CDR3 spans 14 amino acids. Trimming took 1 base from V and 6 from J; bases not matched to a gene: 6.

The sample holds many counts of this clonotype. The chain employs TRBV7-8 and TRBJ2-7, with unresolved D. CDR1 SGHVS and CDR2 FQNEAQ come from the germline V gene. The CDR3 loop spans 14 amino acids. Trimming shortened V by 0 bases and J by 1 base, and 7 bases separated the two germline ends. The CDR3, as DNA: TGTGCCAGCAGCTTAGCGCGCGGATCCTACGAGCAGTACTTC. Translated: CASSLARGSYEQYF.

This clonotype was detected many times. The rearrangement uses TRBV11-2 and TRBJ2-1, with 8 bases identical to TRBD1. The CDR3 spans 13 residues. The ends lost 9 bases at V and 9 bases at J; junction bases unmatched: 10. Germline V gene sequence: CDR1 SGHAT, CDR2 FQNNGV. CDR3 amino acids: CASAQGVSGEQFF. In DNA, the CDR3 is TGTGCCAGTGCACAGGGGGTCTCGGGTGAGCAGTTCTTC.